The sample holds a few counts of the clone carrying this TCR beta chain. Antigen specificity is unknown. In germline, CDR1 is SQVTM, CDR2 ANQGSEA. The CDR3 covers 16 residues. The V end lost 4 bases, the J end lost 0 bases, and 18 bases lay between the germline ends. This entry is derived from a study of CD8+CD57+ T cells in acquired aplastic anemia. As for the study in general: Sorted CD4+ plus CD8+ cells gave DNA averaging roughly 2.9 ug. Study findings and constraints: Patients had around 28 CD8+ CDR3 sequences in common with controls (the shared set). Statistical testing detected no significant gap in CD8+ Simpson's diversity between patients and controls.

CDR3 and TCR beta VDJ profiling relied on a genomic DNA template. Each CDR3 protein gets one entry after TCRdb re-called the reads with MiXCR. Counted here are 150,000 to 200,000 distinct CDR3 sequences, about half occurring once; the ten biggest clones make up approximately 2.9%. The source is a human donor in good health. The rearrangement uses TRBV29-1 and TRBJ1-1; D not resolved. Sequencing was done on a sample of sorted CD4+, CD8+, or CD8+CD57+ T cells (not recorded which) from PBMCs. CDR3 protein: CSVVSWDSLLNTEAFF. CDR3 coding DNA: TGCAGCGTTGTTAGCTGGGATTCCCTCCTGAACACTGAAGCTTTCTTT.